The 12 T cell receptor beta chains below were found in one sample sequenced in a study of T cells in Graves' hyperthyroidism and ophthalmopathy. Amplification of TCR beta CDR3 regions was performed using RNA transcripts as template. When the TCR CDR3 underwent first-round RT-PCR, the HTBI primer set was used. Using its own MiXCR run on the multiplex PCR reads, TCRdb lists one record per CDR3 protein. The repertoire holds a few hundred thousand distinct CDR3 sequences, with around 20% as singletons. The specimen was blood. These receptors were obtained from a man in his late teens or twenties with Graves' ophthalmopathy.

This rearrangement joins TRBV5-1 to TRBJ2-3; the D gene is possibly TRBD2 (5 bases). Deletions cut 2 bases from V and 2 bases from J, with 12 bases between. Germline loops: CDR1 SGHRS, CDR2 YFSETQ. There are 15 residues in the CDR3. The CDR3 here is CASSLRGFDTDTQYF. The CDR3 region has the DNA TGCGCCAGCAGCTTACGGGGTTTCGACACAGATACGCAGTATTTT.

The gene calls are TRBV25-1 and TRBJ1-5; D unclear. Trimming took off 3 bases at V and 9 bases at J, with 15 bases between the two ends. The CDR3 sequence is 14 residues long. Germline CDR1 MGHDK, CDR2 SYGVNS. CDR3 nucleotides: TGTGCCAGCAGTGATTCCCCATCCCCGGGGCCCCAGCATTTT. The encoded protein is CASSDSPSPGPQHF.

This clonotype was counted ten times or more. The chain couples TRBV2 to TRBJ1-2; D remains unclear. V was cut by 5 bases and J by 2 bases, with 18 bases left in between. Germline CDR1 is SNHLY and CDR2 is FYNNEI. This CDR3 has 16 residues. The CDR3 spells CASSLGPLAANYGYTF. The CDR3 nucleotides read TGTGCCAGCAGTTTGGGTCCTCTGGCCGCCAACTATGGCTACACCTTC.

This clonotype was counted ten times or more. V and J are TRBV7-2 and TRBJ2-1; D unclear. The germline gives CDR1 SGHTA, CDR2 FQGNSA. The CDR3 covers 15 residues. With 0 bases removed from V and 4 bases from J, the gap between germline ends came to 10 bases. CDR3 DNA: TGTGCCAGCAGCTTAGCCGTCAATCAATACAATGAGCAGTTCTTC. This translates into CASSLAVNQYNEQFF.

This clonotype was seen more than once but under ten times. Written as DNA, the CDR3 is TGTGCCACCGCCACTACAGGGATAGGGAGGACTAATGAAAAACTGTTTTTT. Its translation is CATATTGIGRTNEKLFF. The chain combines TRBV6-1 with TRBJ1-4; D might be TRBD1 (6 bases). CDR1 MNHNS and CDR2 SASEGT come from the germline V gene. V gave up 10 bases and J gave up 2 bases, with 23 bases separating them. The CDR3 has 17 residues.

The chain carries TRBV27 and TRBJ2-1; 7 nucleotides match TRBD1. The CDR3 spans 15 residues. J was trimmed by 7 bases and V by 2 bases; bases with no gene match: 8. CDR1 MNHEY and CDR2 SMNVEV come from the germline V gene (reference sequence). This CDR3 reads CASSLRPGGWNEQFF. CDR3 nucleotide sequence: TGTGCCAGCAGTTTAAGGCCAGGGGGATGGAATGAGCAGTTCTTC.

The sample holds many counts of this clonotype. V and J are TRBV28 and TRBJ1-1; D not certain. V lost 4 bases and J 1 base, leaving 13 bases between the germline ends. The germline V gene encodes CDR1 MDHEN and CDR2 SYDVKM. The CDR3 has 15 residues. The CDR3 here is CASSSAGSENTEAFF. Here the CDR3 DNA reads TGTGCCAGCAGTTCCGCCGGCTCGGAGAACACTGAAGCTTTCTTT.

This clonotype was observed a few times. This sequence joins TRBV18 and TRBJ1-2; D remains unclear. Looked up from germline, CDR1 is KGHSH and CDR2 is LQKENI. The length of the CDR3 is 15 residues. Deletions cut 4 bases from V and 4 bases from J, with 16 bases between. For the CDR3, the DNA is TGTGCCAGCTCACGCCCGATCGGTTTTCGCTATGGCTACACCTTC. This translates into CASSRPIGFRYGYTF.

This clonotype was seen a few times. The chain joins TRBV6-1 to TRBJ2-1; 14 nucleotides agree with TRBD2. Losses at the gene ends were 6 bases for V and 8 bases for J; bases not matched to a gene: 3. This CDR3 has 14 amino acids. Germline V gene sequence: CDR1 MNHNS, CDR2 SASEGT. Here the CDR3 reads CASRGLAGEYEQFF. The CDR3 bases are TGTGCCAGCAGGGGACTAGCGGGGGAGTATGAGCAGTTCTTC.

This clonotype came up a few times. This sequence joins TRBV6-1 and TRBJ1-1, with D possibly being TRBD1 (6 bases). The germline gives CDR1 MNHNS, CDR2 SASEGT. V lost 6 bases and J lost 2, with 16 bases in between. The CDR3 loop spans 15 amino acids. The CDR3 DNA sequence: TGTGCCAGCAGGCCCGAGGGGGGTAGAAACACTGAAGCTTTCTTT. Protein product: CASRPEGGRNTEAFF.

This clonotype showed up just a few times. CDR3 in amino acids: CASSHSTGGPDTQYF. The CDR3 coding sequence is TGTGCCAGCAGCCACTCCACCGGGGGGCCAGATACGCAGTATTTT. The chain combines TRBV3-1 with TRBJ2-3; D might be TRBD2 (7 bases). The CDR3 sequence is 15 residues long. Trimming removed 3 bases at V and 4 bases at J, with 14 bases between. CDR1 is LGHDT and CDR2 is YNNKEL in the germline V gene (reference sequence).

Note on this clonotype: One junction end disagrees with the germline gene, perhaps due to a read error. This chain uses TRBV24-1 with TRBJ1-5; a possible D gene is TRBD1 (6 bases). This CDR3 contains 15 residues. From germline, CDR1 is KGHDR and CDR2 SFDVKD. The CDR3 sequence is CATSDRTEVNHPQHF. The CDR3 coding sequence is TGTGCCACCAGTGATAGGACAGAAGTGAATCACCCCCAGCATTTT.